The TCR beta chain described here comes from a study of CD8+CD57+ T cells in acquired aplastic anemia. Study-level findings and limits: Patients and controls were found to share twenty-nine CD8+ CDR3 sequences.

Genomic DNA acted as the template from which TCR beta VDJ combination and CDR3 sequence profiling were carried out. Via MiXCR, TCRdb re-called the reads, giving one row per CDR3 protein. The sample lists 200,000 to 250,000 distinct CDR3 sequences; about 62% were seen once. Whoever was chosen for sequencing had shown CD8+CD57+ cell expansion by flow cytometry. This CDR3 is 12 amino acids long. The germline V and J ends were trimmed by 5 bases and 5 bases, with 9 bases remaining between them. This clonotype came up a few times. Its antigen is not known. The rearrangement uses TRBV12-3 or TRBV12-4 and TRBJ2-5, with D unclear. The sample taken for sequencing was sorted CD4+, CD8+, or CD8+CD57+ T cells (not recorded which) from PBMCs. The TCR was taken from a human donor with aplastic anemia. The CDR3 sequence is CASSGTGETQYF. In DNA, the CDR3 is TGTGCCAGCAGTGGAACGGGTGAGACCCAGTACTTC.